This T cell receptor beta chain comes out of a study of blood T cell repertoires in COVID-19. Whole-study context: The United States, Italy and Spain supplied acute and convalescent COVID-19 samples. Nucleic acid was either cDNA or gDNA, and it came from T cells, B-cell-depleted T cells, or PBMCs.

As handled by the study authors: Reference gene primers were amplified, and this amplification served to estimate nucleated cell counts. Method: immunoSEQ multiplex PCR; TCRdb's copy keeps in-frame clones and lacks some. V and J calls and clone size are given by that table; D and trimming were obtained from the DNA. This sample has about 110,000 clones, with approximately 90% found just once. Trimming left V 11 bases short and J 2 bases short, with 13 bases between. This CDR3 comprises 13 residues. Germline loops: CDR1 MDHEN, CDR2 SYDVKM. Sequences were obtained from peripheral blood. The rearrangement links TRBV28 to TRBJ1-5; D gene unclear. The receptor's source is a human donor in a cohort sampled during active COVID-19. This CDR3 is CAGAGTRNQPQHF. The CDR3 DNA follows: TGTGCCGGTGCAGGCACGCGCAATCAGCCCCAGCATTTT.